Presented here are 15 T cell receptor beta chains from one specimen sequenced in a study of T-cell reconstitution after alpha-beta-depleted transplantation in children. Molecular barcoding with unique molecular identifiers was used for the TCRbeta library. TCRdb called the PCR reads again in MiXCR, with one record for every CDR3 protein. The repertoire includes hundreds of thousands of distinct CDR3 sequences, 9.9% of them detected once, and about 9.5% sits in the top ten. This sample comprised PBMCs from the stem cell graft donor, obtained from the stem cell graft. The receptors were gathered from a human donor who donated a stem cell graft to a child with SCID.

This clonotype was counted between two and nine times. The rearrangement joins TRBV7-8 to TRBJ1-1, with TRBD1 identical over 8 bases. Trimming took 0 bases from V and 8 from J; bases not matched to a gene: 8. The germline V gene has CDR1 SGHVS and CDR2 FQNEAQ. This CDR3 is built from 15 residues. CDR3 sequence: CASSLADGTGAEAFF. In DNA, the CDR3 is TGTGCCAGCAGCTTAGCTGATGGGACAGGCGCCGAAGCTTTCTTT.

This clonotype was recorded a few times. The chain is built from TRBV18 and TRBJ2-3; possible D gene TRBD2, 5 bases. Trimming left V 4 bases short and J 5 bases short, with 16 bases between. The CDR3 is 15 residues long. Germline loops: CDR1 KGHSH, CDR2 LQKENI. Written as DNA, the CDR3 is TGTGCCAGCTCACAGGACTGGAGTCGGGTAGATACGCAGTATTTT. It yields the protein CASSQDWSRVDTQYF. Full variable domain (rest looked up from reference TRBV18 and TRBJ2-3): NAGVMQNPRHLVRRRGQEARLRCSPMKGHSHVYWYRQLPEEGLKFMVYLQKENIIDESGMPKERFSAEFPKEGPSILRIQQVVRGDSAAYFCASSQDWSRVDTQYFGPGTRLTVL.

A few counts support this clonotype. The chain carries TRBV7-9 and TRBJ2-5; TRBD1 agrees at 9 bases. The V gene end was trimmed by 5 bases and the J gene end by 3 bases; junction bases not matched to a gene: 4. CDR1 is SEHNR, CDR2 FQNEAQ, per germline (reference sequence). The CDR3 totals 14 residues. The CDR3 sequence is CASSQTGGKETQYF. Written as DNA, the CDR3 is TGTGCCAGCAGCCAGACAGGGGGAAAAGAGACCCAGTACTTC.

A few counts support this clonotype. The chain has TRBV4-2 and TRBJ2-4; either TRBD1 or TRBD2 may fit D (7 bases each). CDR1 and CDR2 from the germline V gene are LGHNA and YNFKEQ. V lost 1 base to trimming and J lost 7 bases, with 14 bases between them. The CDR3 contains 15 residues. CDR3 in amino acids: CASSQVSGGVNIQYF. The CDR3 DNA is TGTGCCAGCAGCCAAGTCTCAGGGGGGGTTAACATTCAGTACTTC.

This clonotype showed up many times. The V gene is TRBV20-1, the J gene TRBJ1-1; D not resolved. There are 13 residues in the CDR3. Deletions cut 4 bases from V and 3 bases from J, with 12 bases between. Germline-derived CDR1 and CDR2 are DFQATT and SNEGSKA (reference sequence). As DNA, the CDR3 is TGCAGTGCTACCGAGGGAGCCTACACTGAAGCTTTCTTT. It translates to CSATEGAYTEAFF.

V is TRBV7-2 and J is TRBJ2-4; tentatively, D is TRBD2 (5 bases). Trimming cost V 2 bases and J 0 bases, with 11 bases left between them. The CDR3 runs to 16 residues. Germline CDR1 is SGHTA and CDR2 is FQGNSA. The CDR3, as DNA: TGTGCCAGCAGCTTACGGGGATCGCTAGCCAAAAACATTCAGTACTTC. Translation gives CASSLRGSLAKNIQYF.

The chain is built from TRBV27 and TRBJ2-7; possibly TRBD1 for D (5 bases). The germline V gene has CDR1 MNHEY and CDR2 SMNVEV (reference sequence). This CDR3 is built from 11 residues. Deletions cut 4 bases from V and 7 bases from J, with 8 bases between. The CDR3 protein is CASSYRQEQYF. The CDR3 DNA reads TGTGCCAGCAGTTACAGGCAGGAGCAGTACTTC.

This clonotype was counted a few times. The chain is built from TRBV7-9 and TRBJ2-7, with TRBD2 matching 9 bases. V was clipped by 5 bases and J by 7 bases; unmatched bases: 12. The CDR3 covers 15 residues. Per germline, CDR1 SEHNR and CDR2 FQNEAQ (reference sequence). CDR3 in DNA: TGTGCCAGCAGCCCTACGAATAGCGGGGGTGTTGAGCAGTACTTC. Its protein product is CASSPTNSGGVEQYF.

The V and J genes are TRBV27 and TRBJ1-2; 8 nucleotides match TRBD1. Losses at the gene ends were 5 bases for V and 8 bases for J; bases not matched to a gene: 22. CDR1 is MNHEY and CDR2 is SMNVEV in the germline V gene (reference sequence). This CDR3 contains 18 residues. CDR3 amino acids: CASSRNWDRRAATGGYTF. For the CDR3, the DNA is TGTGCCAGCAGTCGGAATTGGGACAGGCGCGCCGCAACAGGGGGCTACACCTTC.

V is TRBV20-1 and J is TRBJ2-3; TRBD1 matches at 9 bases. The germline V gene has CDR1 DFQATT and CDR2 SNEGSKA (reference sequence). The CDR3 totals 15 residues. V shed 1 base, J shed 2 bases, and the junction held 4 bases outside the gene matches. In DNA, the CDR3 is TGCAGTGCTAGAGGGGGGACAGGGTACACAGATACGCAGTATTTT. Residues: CSARGGTGYTDTQYF.

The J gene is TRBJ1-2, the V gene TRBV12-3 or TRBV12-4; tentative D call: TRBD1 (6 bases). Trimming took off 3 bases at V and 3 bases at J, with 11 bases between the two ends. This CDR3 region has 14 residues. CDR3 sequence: CASSFGGLDYGYTF. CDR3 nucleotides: TGTGCCAGCAGTTTCGGGGGCTTAGACTATGGCTACACCTTC.

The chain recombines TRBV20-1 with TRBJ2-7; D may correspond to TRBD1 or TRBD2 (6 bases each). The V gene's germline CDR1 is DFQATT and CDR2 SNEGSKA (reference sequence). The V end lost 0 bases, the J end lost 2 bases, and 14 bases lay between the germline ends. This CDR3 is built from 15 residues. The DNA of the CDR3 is TGCAGTGCTAGAGATCCGGGGGCCCTCACCTACGAGCAGTACTTC. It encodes CSARDPGALTYEQYF.

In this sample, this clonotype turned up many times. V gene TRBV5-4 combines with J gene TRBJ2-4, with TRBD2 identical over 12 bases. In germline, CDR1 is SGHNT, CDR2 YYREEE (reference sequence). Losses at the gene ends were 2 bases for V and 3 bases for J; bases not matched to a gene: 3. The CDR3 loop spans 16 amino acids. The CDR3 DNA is TGTGCCAGCAGCTTAGGACTAGCGGGGAGCAAAAACATTCAGTACTTC. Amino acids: CASSLGLAGSKNIQYF.

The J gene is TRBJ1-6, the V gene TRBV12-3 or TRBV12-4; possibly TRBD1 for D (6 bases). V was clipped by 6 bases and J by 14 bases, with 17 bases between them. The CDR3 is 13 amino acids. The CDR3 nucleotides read TGTGCCAGCAGCGGAGGGGGGAGGTCGGCCCTCCACTTT. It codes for CASSGGGRSALHF.

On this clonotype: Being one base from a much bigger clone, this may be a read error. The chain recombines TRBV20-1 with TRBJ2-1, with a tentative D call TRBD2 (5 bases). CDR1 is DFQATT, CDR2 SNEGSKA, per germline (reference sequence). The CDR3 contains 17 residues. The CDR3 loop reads CCARLLRSSMTYNEQFF. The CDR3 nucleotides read TGCTGTGCTAGACTTCTAAGATCTAGCATGACCTACAATGAGCAGTTCTTC.